The 20 T cell receptor beta chains reported below all come from one sample, sequenced in a study of T cell repertoires in cytomegalovirus infection. MiXCR, run by TCRdb on the reads, gives a single entry per CDR3 protein. The sample has 150,000 or so distinct CDR3 sequences; around 24% are singletons. Sequenced input: PBMCs. The receptor source for this set is a human donor in good health (CMV status not recorded). Some clones in this sample may be carry-over from other donors' samples.

Notes on this clonotype: A read error may account for a junction end that differs from germline. V gene TRBV7-2 combines with J gene TRBJ2-5; tentatively, D is TRBD2 (7 bases). Per germline, CDR1 SGHTA and CDR2 FQGNSA. The CDR3 totals 15 residues. The CDR3 spells CASSLIGGGQVTQYF. The CDR3 region has the DNA TGTGCCAGCAGCTTAATAGGGGGGGGCCAAGTGACCCAGTACTTC.

The sample holds many counts of this clonotype. The chain carries TRBV7-2 and TRBJ1-2, with D possibly matching TRBD1 (5 bases). Germline CDR1 is SGHTA and CDR2 is FQGNSA. The V gene lost 4 bases and the J gene lost 4 bases, with 13 bases spanning the gap. The CDR3 consists of 14 residues. The CDR3 here is CASSSQAGTYGYTF. The CDR3 region has the DNA TGTGCCAGCAGCTCCCAGGCAGGGACCTATGGCTACACCTTC.

This clonotype was seen a handful of times. V usage is TRBV29-1 and J usage is TRBJ1-1; D is ambiguous. The ends were cut back, 4 bases at V and 5 bases at J, with 11 bases in the middle. CDR1 is SQVTM, CDR2 ANQGSEA, per germline. CDR3 length: 12 residues. The DNA for the CDR3 is TGCAGCGTTGTTGGGCCTTGGACTGAAGCTTTCTTT. This sequence encodes CSVVGPWTEAFF.

In this sample, this clonotype turned up many times. This sequence joins TRBV7-2 and TRBJ1-5; 7 bases match TRBD1. Germline V gene lookup returns CDR1 SGHTA and CDR2 FQGNSA. CDR3 length equals 16 residues. V dropped 2 bases and J dropped 4; count of bases not matched to a gene: 8. The CDR3 reads CASSLRGTGANQPQHF. Written as DNA, the CDR3 is TGTGCCAGCAGCTTACGGGGAACAGGGGCTAATCAGCCCCAGCATTTT.

The genes are TRBV12-3 or TRBV12-4 and TRBJ2-7; TRBD1 might be the D (6 bases). V lost 6 bases and J 3 bases, leaving 12 bases between the germline ends. The CDR3 loop spans 13 amino acids. The CDR3 nucleotides are TGTGCCAGCAGCCTGGGGGCGGACTACGAGCAGTACTTC. This encodes CASSLGADYEQYF.

The V gene is TRBV20-1, the J gene TRBJ2-4; perhaps TRBD2 as D (6 bases). Germline assignment: CDR1 DFQATT and CDR2 SNEGSKA (reference sequence). Trimming took off 6 bases at V and 0 bases at J, with 9 bases between the two ends. There are 13 residues in the CDR3. This CDR3 reads CSATAGAKNIQYF. In nucleotides, the CDR3 is TGCAGTGCCACAGCGGGAGCCAAAAACATTCAGTACTTC.

This clonotype was seen repeatedly, ten times or more. The V gene is TRBV12-3 or TRBV12-4, the J gene TRBJ2-1; D remains unclear. CDR3 length: 12 residues. V was cut by 3 bases and J by 9 bases, with 9 bases left in between. CDR3 sequence: CASSFLTIEQFF. In DNA form, the CDR3 reads TGTGCCAGCAGTTTCCTGACGATTGAGCAGTTCTTC.

This clonotype has ten or more counts. The chain has TRBV2 and TRBJ1-3; maybe TRBD1 (6 bases). Trimming left V 6 bases short and J 0 bases short, with 9 bases between. Looked up from germline, CDR1 is SNHLY and CDR2 is FYNNEI. This CDR3 has 14 amino acids. CDR3 nucleotides: TGTGCCAGCAGCGGGGGCAACTCTGGAAACACCATATATTTT. Amino acids: CASSGGNSGNTIYF.

This clonotype came up a few times. V and J are TRBV5-1 and TRBJ2-1; 7 bases map to TRBD2. The CDR3 is 15 amino acids. Germline V lookup: CDR1 SGHRS, CDR2 YFSETQ. Trimming removed 0 bases from V and 7 bases from J; junction bases left unmatched: 7. The CDR3 coding sequence is TGCGCCAGCAGCTTGGTTGTGAGCGGGAATAATGAGCAGTTCTTC. Amino acid sequence: CASSLVVSGNNEQFF. Full variable domain (missing parts from reference TRBV5-1 and TRBJ2-1): KAGVTQTPRYLIKTRGQQVTLSCSPISGHRSVSWYQQTPGQGLQFLFEYFSETQRNKGNFPGRFSGRQFSNSRSEMNVSTLELGDSALYLCASSLVVSGNNEQFFGPGTRLTVL.

This clonotype was recorded a few times. The rearrangement uses TRBV12-3 or TRBV12-4 and TRBJ2-7, with D possibly TRBD1 on 6 matching bases. This CDR3 has 14 residues. With 2 bases removed from V and 5 bases from J, the gap between germline ends came to 13 bases. The CDR3: CASSLLGARNEQYF. Written as DNA, the CDR3 is TGTGCCAGCAGTTTACTGGGGGCGCGGAACGAGCAGTACTTC.

This clonotype appeared many times. This chain links TRBV12-3 or TRBV12-4 with TRBJ1-1; the D gene is possibly TRBD1 (5 bases). V was pared by 6 bases and J by 6 bases, with 11 bases between. The CDR3 is 12 residues long. The CDR3 spells CASSPTVPEAFF. The CDR3 coding sequence is TGTGCCAGCAGCCCGACAGTACCTGAAGCTTTCTTT.

This clonotype was recorded once. The V gene is TRBV4-1, the J gene TRBJ2-1; 8 bases are shared with TRBD1. The V segment lost 0 bases and the J segment 13 bases; nucleotides outside the gene matches: 5. This CDR3 comprises 13 residues. The germline gives CDR1 MGHRA, CDR2 YSYEKL. The CDR3: CASSQDWGQDQFF. The DNA of the CDR3 is TGCGCCAGCAGCCAAGATTGGGGACAGGATCAGTTCTTC.

This clonotype turned up a few times. The chain joins TRBV28 to TRBJ1-5; D gene uncertain. V was cut by 5 bases and J by 4 bases, with 3 bases left in between. CDR1 is MDHEN, CDR2 SYDVKM, per germline. The CDR3 sequence is 11 residues long. CDR3 amino acids: CASSTNQPQHF. CDR3 coding DNA: TGTGCCAGCAGTACAAATCAGCCCCAGCATTTT.

The J gene is TRBJ2-1, the V gene TRBV28; a weak D match, TRBD1 (6 bases). V was shortened by 4 bases and J by 3 bases, with 16 bases between the two germline ends. This CDR3 region has 16 residues. Germline-derived CDR1 and CDR2 are MDHEN and SYDVKM. The CDR3 protein is CASSSPSTGRYNEQFF. The DNA for the CDR3 is TGTGCCAGCAGTTCACCATCGACAGGCCGCTACAATGAGCAGTTCTTC.

This clonotype has just a few counts. The genes are TRBV7-6 and TRBJ2-3, with D tentatively TRBD1 (6 bases). This CDR3 has 18 residues. CDR1 is SGHVS, CDR2 FNYEAQ, per germline. Trimming stripped 4 bases from V and 0 bases from J, with 20 bases between. The CDR3 reads CASSSPGQGPESTDTQYF. The CDR3 coding sequence is TGTGCCAGCAGCTCCCCCGGGCAGGGGCCAGAGAGCACAGATACGCAGTATTTT.

A few counts support this clonotype. The chain couples TRBV30 to TRBJ1-4, with a weak D call TRBD1 (6 bases). V was pared by 4 bases and J by 7 bases, with 16 bases between. The CDR3 totals 14 residues. Germline V lookup: CDR1 GTSNPN, CDR2 SVGIG (reference sequence). This chain's CDR3 is CAWTEFGGGEKLFF. The DNA of the CDR3 is TGTGCCTGGACCGAGTTTGGAGGGGGTGAAAAACTGTTTTTT.

The rearrangement joins TRBV28 to TRBJ2-1; 8 bases match TRBD2. Germline CDR1 reads MDHEN; CDR2 reads SYDVKM. J lost 4 bases, V lost 2 bases, and 4 bases had no gene match. The CDR3 runs to 15 residues. The DNA of the CDR3 is TGTGCCAGCAGTTTACTAGCGGGTCCTTACAATGAGCAGTTCTTC. Protein sequence: CASSLLAGPYNEQFF.

This clonotype showed up just a few times. The chain carries TRBV2 and TRBJ1-5; D is ambiguous. V lost 7 bases, J lost 0 bases, and 13 bases lay in between. This CDR3 is 15 amino acids long. Germline-derived CDR1 and CDR2 are SNHLY and FYNNEI. The CDR3 reads CASKISGYSNQPQHF. The CDR3 DNA sequence: TGTGCCAGCAAAATCAGCGGCTATAGCAATCAGCCCCAGCATTTT.

At least ten counts were recorded for this clonotype. CDR3 nucleotide sequence: TGTGCCAGCAGTTTCTGGCAGGGAAACAATCAGCCCCAGCATTTT. Translating gives CASSFWQGNNQPQHF. This sequence joins TRBV28 and TRBJ1-5; perhaps TRBD1 as D (5 bases). Trimming left V 3 bases short and J 3 bases short, with 12 bases between. CDR1 MDHEN and CDR2 SYDVKM come from the germline V gene. CDR3 size: 15 residues.

This clonotype was found many times. The V call is TRBV5-4, the J call TRBJ1-1; TRBD1 is a possible D gene (6 bases). The CDR3 spans 15 residues. Trimming stripped 0 bases from V and 4 bases from J, with 13 bases between. The germline V gene encodes CDR1 SGHNT and CDR2 YYREEE (reference sequence). CDR3: CASSLDRAVGTEAFF. CDR3 DNA sequence: TGTGCCAGCAGCTTGGACAGGGCCGTCGGCACTGAAGCTTTCTTT.